This TCR beta chain was captured in a study of shared clonotypes between healthy human individuals. At the level of the study: Three plates were used per donor for CD4 naive, three for CD4 memory, two for CD8 naive and one for CD8 memory.

Turning to this clone: No antigen is known for it.

Method: immunoSEQ multiplex PCR; TCRdb's copy keeps in-frame clones and lacks some. The repertoire has millions of clones, just over 90% of them found once; the top ten carry 0.39%. Germline loops: CDR1 SGHNT, CDR2 YYREEE (reference sequence). Unmatched junction bases numbered 9, after V lost 4 bases and J lost 5 bases. The CDR3 spans 14 residues. Overall study findings and caveats: Few donors limited the genetic and exposure-history diversity represented. Blood was the sole source, and tissue repertoires probably differ.

The sample comprised naive CD4+ T cells from PBMCs. Subset here: CD45RA+ positively selected. This clonotype originated in a man between 18 and 35 years old in good health. Some clones in this sample may be carry-over from other donors' samples. The chain links TRBV5-4 to TRBJ2-7; the match to TRBD1 covers 7 bases. The CDR3 region is CASSTPTGTHEQYF. DNA for the CDR3: TGTGCCAGCAGCACTCCGACAGGGACCCACGAGCAGTACTTC.